This T cell receptor beta chain was obtained from a study of CD4 T cells in relation to SARS-CoV-2 and coronaviruses. Trimming stripped 3 bases from V and 2 bases from J, with 5 bases between. CDR1 and CDR2 from the germline V gene are SGHVS and FQNEAQ. The CDR3 runs to 13 residues. Remarks on this clone: As yet, its antigen is unknown.

The repertoire was sequenced with immunoSEQ multiplex PCR; TCRdb's copy has only in-frame clones and lacks some. The sample lists roughly 24,000 clones; about 80% were seen once. Findings and caveats of the study: In roughly 60% of donors, memory CD4+ clonotypes crossrecognized SARS-CoV-2 and at least one common cold coronavirus spike.

CD4+ T cells from unexposed donors were obtained before the COVID-19 pandemic (2011-2018). CD4+ T cells were isolated from the cells after 10 days of culture. Source material: CD4+ T cells from PBMCs, cultured in vitro. This TCR was sampled from a human donor in good health. This chain connects TRBV7-8 to TRBJ1-5, with no clear D. CDR3 amino acids: CASSFYRNQPQHF. CDR3 nucleotides: TGTGCCAGCAGCTTTTACCGCAATCAGCCCCAGCATTTT.